This TCR beta chain was observed in a study of HIV-infected patients and healthy controls. cDNA was made from approximately 500 ng RNA using alpha and beta constant primers. Each of the alpha and beta chains got its own library through chain-specific third strand synthesis with indices. TCRdb ran MiXCR on the 5' RACE reads and lists one entry per CDR3 protein. The table records 8,100 or so distinct CDR3 sequences, less than 9.5% of them present only once. Study results and limitations: Healthy control repertoires had roughly threefold more distinct CDR3s than untreated HIV+ repertoires, and higher Shannon diversity. During therapy, HIV-associated CDR3s fell significantly in frequency, while CMV-associated CDR3s did not change significantly.

Germline CDR1 is KGHSH and CDR2 is LQKENI. V shed 1 base and J 14 bases; nucleotides not matched to a gene: 2. The CDR3 is 12 amino acids. No cell fractionation was done, so the repertoire covers all unsorted peripheral blood T cells. This clonotype was counted ten times or more. Its antigen is currently unknown. The TCR was taken from an adult with HIV infection. V is TRBV18 and J is TRBJ2-1, with 10 bases aligning to TRBD2. The specimen comprised blood, sampled before antiretroviral therapy. The CDR3 DNA follows: TGTGCCAGCTCACCACAAGCGGGAGGGAAGTTCTTC. Translating it yields CASSPQAGGKFF.